The 10 T cell receptor beta chains below all came from one sample that was sequenced in a study of technical replicates of blood from a few donors. Measured with immunoSEQ multiplex PCR; TCRdb has only the in-frame clones, and not every one. This table holds approximately 90,000 clones, approximately 95% found once. Sequenced: T cells isolated from PBMCs. The origin of the receptors is a human donor in good health.

V and J are TRBV30 and TRBJ1-1; D is uncertain. The V end lost 6 bases, the J end lost 1 base, and 15 bases lay between the germline ends. The CDR3 loop spans 14 amino acids. The germline V gene encodes CDR1 GTSNPN and CDR2 SVGIG (reference sequence). This CDR3 reads CACQVILSNTEAFF. In nucleotides, the CDR3 is TGTGCCTGTCAAGTTATACTTTCGAACACTGAAGCTTTCTTT. The entire variable domain, with the rest obtained from reference TRBV30 and TRBJ1-1, is as follows: SQTIHQWPATLVQPVGSPLSLECTVEGTSNPNLYWYRQAAGRGLQLLFYSVGIGQISSEVPQNLSASRPQDRQFILSSKKLLLSDSGFYLCACQVILSNTEAFFGQGTRLTVV.

The genes are TRBV5-6 and TRBJ2-7; the match to TRBD2 covers 13 bases. V was pared by 2 bases and J by 3 bases, with 5 bases of the junction left unmatched. The CDR3 consists of 16 residues. Germline assignment: CDR1 SGHDT and CDR2 YYEEEE. CDR3 bases: TGTGCCAGCAGCTTACCGGGACTAGCGGGATTCTACGAGCAGTACTTC. As protein: CASSLPGLAGFYEQYF.

This chain links TRBV9 with TRBJ1-1; 8 nucleotides line up with TRBD1. The V and J ends lost 3 bases and 5 bases, in that order; junction bases with no gene match: 6. Germline lookup yields CDR1 SGDLS and CDR2 YYNGEE. CDR3 length: 14 residues. The CDR3 sequence is CASSANRGKTEAFF. In nucleotides, the CDR3 is TGTGCCAGCAGCGCGAACAGGGGGAAAACTGAAGCTTTCTTT.

The V gene is TRBV4-1, the J gene TRBJ1-1; TRBD1 matches 7 bases. CDR1 is MGHRA, CDR2 YSYEKL, per germline. Trimming cost V 3 bases and J 3 bases; bases outside gene matches: 7. The CDR3 covers 15 residues. DNA of the CDR3: TGCGCCAGCAGCCATATAGACAGGGTGGACACTGAAGCTTTCTTT. Translating gives CASSHIDRVDTEAFF.

V is TRBV7-9 and J is TRBJ2-6, with 7 bases matching TRBD1. The CDR3 has 19 amino acids. J was trimmed by 0 bases and V by 5 bases; bases with no gene match: 13. Germline CDR1 is SEHNR and CDR2 is FQNEAQ (reference sequence). The DNA for the CDR3 is TGTGCCAGCAGCAGTCCCCGGGACAGTCTACACTCTGGGGCCAACGTCCTGACTTTC. It translates to CASSSPRDSLHSGANVLTF.

The chain links TRBV29-1 to TRBJ2-3; D is perhaps TRBD2 (6 bases). CDR1 is SQVTM and CDR2 is ANQGSEA in the germline V gene. The CDR3 loop spans 14 amino acids. V was clipped by 5 bases and J by 0 bases, with 12 bases between them. The CDR3 nucleotides read TGCAGCGTTTTGCGGGGATCTAGCACAGATACGCAGTATTTT. The encoded protein is CSVLRGSSTDTQYF.

The V call is TRBV15, the J call TRBJ1-1; the D gene is possibly TRBD1 (5 bases). Germline V gene data show CDR1 as LNHNV and CDR2 as YYDKDF (reference sequence). Trimming left V 2 bases short and J 1 base short, with 11 bases between. The CDR3 contains 15 residues. The CDR3 loop is CATSRYGGSNTEAFF. The DNA of the CDR3 is TGTGCCACCAGCAGATACGGGGGGTCGAACACTGAAGCTTTCTTT. The full variable domain, in which reference TRBV15 and TRBJ1-1 provide the parts outside the CDR3, is DAMVIQNPRYQVTQFGKPVTLSCSQTLNHNVMYWYQQKSSQAPKLLFHYYDKDFNNEADTPDNFQSRRPNTSFCFLDIRSPGLGDTAMYLCATSRYGGSNTEAFFGQGTRLTVV.

This clone has only one observation. This rearrangement joins TRBV23-1 to TRBJ1-5; no reliable D call. TRBV23-1 carries the ORF label, with uncertain function. V was pared by 8 bases and J by 15 bases, with 11 bases between. This CDR3 contains 9 residues. CDR3 bases: TGCGCCAGCGTCCCAAGGAGGCATTTT. This encodes CASVPRRHF.

The V call is TRBV7-6, the J call TRBJ2-1; 11 bases map to TRBD2. Unmatched junction bases numbered 1, after V lost 2 bases and J lost 4 bases. CDR1 and CDR2 (germline): SGHVS, FNYEAQ. This CDR3 is built from 15 residues. The CDR3 region has the DNA TGTGCCAGCAGCTTAAGACTAGCGGGGTACAATGAGCAGTTCTTC. This encodes CASSLRLAGYNEQFF.

The V call is TRBV27, the J call TRBJ2-1, with TRBD1 as a possible D gene (8 bases). Trimming left V 6 bases short and J 9 bases short, with 12 bases between. Germline values: CDR1 MNHEY, CDR2 SMNVEV (reference sequence). CDR3 length equals 12 residues. CDR3 region: CASSTGGGEQFF. CDR3 in DNA: TGTGCCAGCAGCACAGGGGGGGGTGAGCAGTTCTTC.